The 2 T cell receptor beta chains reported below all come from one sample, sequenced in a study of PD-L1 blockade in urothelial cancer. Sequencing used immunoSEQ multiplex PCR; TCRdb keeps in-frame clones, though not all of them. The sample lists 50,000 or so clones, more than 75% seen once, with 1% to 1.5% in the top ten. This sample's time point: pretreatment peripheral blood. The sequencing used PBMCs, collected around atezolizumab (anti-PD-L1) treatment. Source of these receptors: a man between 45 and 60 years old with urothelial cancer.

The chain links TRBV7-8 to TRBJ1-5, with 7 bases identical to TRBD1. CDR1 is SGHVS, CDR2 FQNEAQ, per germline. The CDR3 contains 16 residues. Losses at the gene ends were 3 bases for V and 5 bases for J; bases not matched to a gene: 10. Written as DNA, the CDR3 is TGTGCCAGCAGCTTGGTGACAGGGATGCAGGATCAGCCCCAGCATTTT. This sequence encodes CASSLVTGMQDQPQHF.

Here the CDR3 DNA reads TGCGCCAGCAGCCAGGGACTAGCGGGGGGAGTAGATACGCAGTATTTT. This encodes CASSQGLAGGVDTQYF. The chain recombines TRBV5-1 with TRBJ2-3, with TRBD2 matching 15 bases. There are 16 residues in the CDR3. The V segment lost 4 bases and the J segment 5 bases; nucleotides outside the gene matches: 5. Germline CDR1 reads SGHRS; CDR2 reads YFSETQ.